This T cell receptor (beta chain) appears in the sequencing data of a study of blood T cell repertoires in COVID-19. On the study more broadly: PBMCs, B-cell-depleted T cells, or T cells were the source of the cDNA or gDNA that made up the material.

The cohort comprised adults aged roughly 18 to 95 years residing in under 25 US areas. Authors' methods: From reference gene primer amplification, estimates of nucleated cell counts were derived. Profiled with immunoSEQ multiplex PCR; TCRdb holds only in-frame clones, not every one. The V and J calls and clone size are taken from that table; D and trimming were inferred from the DNA. The data show around 230,000 clones, roughly 89% seen once. The germline V gene has CDR1 SGHRS and CDR2 YFSETQ. The CDR3 covers 15 residues. V was pared by 5 bases and J by 10 bases, with 7 bases of the junction left unmatched.

The rearrangement joins TRBV5-1 to TRBJ2-1, with 15 bases that match TRBD2. The source is a woman in her twenties or thirties with acute COVID-19. Specimen: PBMCs or T cells enriched from blood (not recorded which). CDR3 coding DNA: TGCGCCAGCAGTTTACCGGGACTAGCGGGGGGCGAGCAGTTCTTC. Protein sequence: CASSLPGLAGGEQFF.